One and the same sample provided the 12 T cell receptor beta chains below, sequenced in a study of shared clonotypes between healthy human individuals. Generated by immunoSEQ multiplex PCR, the TCRdb table keeps only in-frame clones and is missing some. The sample contains 2 million to 2.5 million clones, 80% to 95% of which appear only once. Sequencing was carried out using naive CD4+ T cells from PBMCs. The subset denotes: CD45RA+ positively selected. These receptors came from a young man in good health. Some clones in this sample may be carry-over from other donors' samples.

The CDR3 protein is CASSVGGHEETQYF. In nucleotides, the CDR3 is TGTGCCAGCAGCGTAGGGGGACACGAAGAGACCCAGTACTTC. The chain uses TRBV9 and TRBJ2-5, with D possibly TRBD1 on 6 matching bases. The CDR3 consists of 14 residues. Germline loops: CDR1 SGDLS, CDR2 YYNGEE. The V end was cut by 0 bases, the J end by 3 bases, with 9 bases between.

This chain uses TRBV15 with TRBJ2-2; D is unresolved. The CDR3 covers 15 residues. CDR1 and CDR2 (germline): LNHNV, YYDKDF (reference sequence). The ends were cut back, 1 base at V and 5 bases at J, with 11 bases in the middle. CDR3 region: CATSRGPLGTGELFF. The CDR3, as DNA: TGTGCCACCAGCAGAGGCCCCCTGGGGACCGGGGAGCTGTTTTTT.

This chain uses TRBV4-1 with TRBJ2-2; TRBD2 matches at 13 bases. From germline, CDR1 is MGHRA and CDR2 YSYEKL. The CDR3 consists of 17 residues. V was clipped by 3 bases and J by 3 bases; unmatched bases: 4. The CDR3 sequence: CASSHGTSGKYTGELFF. The CDR3 DNA reads TGCGCCAGCAGCCATGGGACTAGCGGGAAGTACACCGGGGAGCTGTTTTTT.

This chain connects TRBV4-3 to TRBJ1-4, with D possibly being TRBD1 (6 bases). Germline CDR1 is LGHNA and CDR2 is YSLEER. This CDR3 is 15 amino acids long. Between the trimmed V and J ends, which lost 3 bases and 0 bases, there was a span of 8 bases. The CDR3 sequence: CASSQRDTTNEKLFF. The DNA for the CDR3 is TGCGCCAGCAGCCAGAGGGACACAACTAATGAAAAACTGTTTTTT.

This clone was seen a handful of times. This sequence joins TRBV7-9 and TRBJ1-1, with D uncertain. Germline CDR1 SEHNR, CDR2 FQNEAQ (reference sequence). The CDR3 is made up of 14 amino acids. V gave up 5 bases and J gave up 5 bases, with 15 bases separating them. Written as DNA, the CDR3 is TGTGCCAGCAGCCTCTCGGCGGCGTTGACTGAAGCTTTCTTT. This sequence encodes CASSLSAALTEAFF. Full variable domain (missing parts from reference TRBV7-9 and TRBJ1-1): DTGVSQNPRHKITKRGQNVTFRCDPISEHNRLYWYRQTLGQGPEFLTYFQNEAQLEKSRLLSDRFSAERPKGSFSTLEIQRTEQGDSAMYLCASSLSAALTEAFFGQGTRLTVV.

The chain recombines TRBV19 with TRBJ2-5; TRBD2 might be the D (6 bases). Trimming pared 3 bases from V and 3 bases from J, leaving 11 bases between. Germline CDR1 LNHDA, CDR2 SQIVND (reference sequence). The CDR3 spans 14 residues. CDR3 sequence reads: CASSIGGWEETQYF. The CDR3 DNA reads TGTGCCAGTAGTATTGGGGGGTGGGAAGAGACCCAGTACTTC.

V usage is TRBV7-9 and J usage is TRBJ1-3, with D uncertain. V gave up 5 bases and J gave up 0 bases, with 14 bases separating them. CDR3 length equals 16 residues. CDR1 and CDR2 from the germline V gene are SEHNR and FQNEAQ (reference sequence). CDR3 coding DNA: TGTGCCAGCAGCCCTCTGGCTCTTCGCTCTGGAAACACCATATATTTT. Amino acid sequence: CASSPLALRSGNTIYF.

The chain carries TRBV5-6 and TRBJ1-6; D might be TRBD1 (5 bases). CDR1 is SGHDT and CDR2 is YYEEEE in the germline V gene. The V and J ends lost 1 base and 10 bases respectively, with 12 bases between them. This CDR3 contains 14 residues. For the CDR3, the DNA is TGTGCCAGCAGCTTGAAGGGGACGGGATCACCCCTCCACTTT. Amino acids: CASSLKGTGSPLHF.

The rearrangement uses TRBV30 and TRBJ2-1; TRBD2 matches at 8 bases. The ends lost 7 bases at V and 6 bases at J; junction bases unmatched: 5. Germline CDR1 GTSNPN, CDR2 SVGIG (reference sequence). CDR3 length: 12 residues. This CDR3 is CALRREGNEQFF. The CDR3, as DNA: TGTGCCTTGAGACGGGAGGGCAATGAGCAGTTCTTC.

This chain joins TRBV6-5 and TRBJ2-5; the match to TRBD2 covers 7 bases. J lost 3 bases, V lost 2 bases, and 9 bases had no gene match. Germline V lookup: CDR1 MNHEY, CDR2 SVGAGI. The CDR3 has 16 amino acids. The CDR3 sequence: CASSYGWTRGEETQYF. CDR3 sequence (DNA): TGTGCCAGCAGTTACGGATGGACTCGGGGGGAAGAGACCCAGTACTTC.

Turning to this clone: In the same sample, other DNA sequences code for this CDR3. The chain links TRBV27 to TRBJ1-1, with 8 bases lining up with TRBD1. Germline CDR1 and CDR2: MNHEY and SMNVEV (reference sequence). This CDR3 has 12 residues. Losses at the gene ends were 6 bases for V and 7 bases for J; bases not matched to a gene: 4. CDR3: CASSPDRGEAFF. The CDR3, as DNA: TGTGCCAGCAGCCCCGACAGGGGTGAAGCTTTCTTT.

The chain employs TRBV10-3 and TRBJ1-5; 7 bases align to TRBD1. From germline, CDR1 is ENHRY and CDR2 SYGVKD. The CDR3 is 13 amino acids. V lost 6 bases, J lost 6 bases, and 5 bases stayed unmatched. CDR3 sequence (DNA): TGTGCCATCAGCTTCGACAGGGTTCAGCCCCAGCATTTT. This sequence encodes CAISFDRVQPQHF.